Listed below are T cell receptor beta chains from one sample, sequenced in a study of T cell changes during pregnancy in multiple sclerosis. The method was immunoSEQ multiplex PCR; TCRdb's version includes in-frame clones alone and lacks a portion of them. Here the sample spans around 60,000 clones, 94% being singletons. This material consisted of CD8+ T cells from peripheral blood mononuclear cells, taken in the third trimester of pregnancy. These receptor sequences come from a female donor with multiple sclerosis, enrolled in a pregnancy study. CDR3s leave out the opening cysteine and the closing phenylalanine or tryptophan. The order of the fields is V gene, CDR3 protein.

>TRBV21-1
ASSRSVGQNNEQF
>TRBV11-2
ASSRRTSGSYEQY
>TRBV28
ASRRPDRLETQY
>TRBV13
ASSSGIEQY
>TRBV27
ASSFLRSDTQY
>TRBV11-2
ASSLDPLADNEQF
>TRBV28
ASSPGTSGSGANVLT
>TRBV27
ASSKTSTSGDYYEQY
>TRBV5-6
ASSWSLDTQY
>TRBV6-5
ASSFGLAGTEAF
>TRBV7-9
ASSPLQGLETQY
>TRBV27
ASSPSGRTGELF
>TRBV5-4
ASSLGSAGGPSYEQY
>TRBV5-1
ASGAGVAKNIQY
>TRBV5-1
ASSPSQGLNTEAF
>TRBV14
ASSQARRGEQF
>TRBV7-9
ASSPREGREQF
>TRBV5-1
ASSLVTGGSYEQY
>TRBV27
ASSLGTYYGYT
>TRBV6-1
ASSEASGGVYNEQF
>TRBV4-1
ASSQVLAGDNEQF
>TRBV11-2
ASSLLLYRGIAKNIQY
>TRBV9
ASSEPIDRAPTDTQY
>TRBV27
ASSLFGQGTGELF
>TRBV10-3
AISESIGGSYNEQF
>TRBV7-9
ASSAREAKTDTQY
>TRBV21-1
ASSLRKEAF
>TRBV7-9
ASSPRRASGRSFPYEQY
>TRBV28
ASSPVTSGALREEQY
>TRBV9
ASNPGQESNEQF
>TRBV7-9
ASSWTSLRGDTQY
>TRBV4-1
ASSPPRAGAPYNEQF
>TRBV4-3
ASSQDSQGNTEAF
>TRBV19
ASSPGQGGYEQY
>TRBV18
ASSPSLLQGIYGYT
>TRBV10-3
AISDSGLANQNTQY
>TRBV5-6
ASSSPMDRGLTYEQY
>TRBV27
ASSLSGDSGNTIY
>TRBV10-1
ASSPYTRGHEAF